A single sample gave rise to the 8 T cell receptor beta chains below, sequenced in a study of blood T cell repertoires in COVID-19. The method was immunoSEQ multiplex PCR; TCRdb's version includes in-frame clones alone and lacks a portion of them. The sample consists of 200,000 to 250,000 clones, roughly 79% of them appearing once. The sample consisted of peripheral blood. These receptors all stem from a woman older than 75 with acute or convalescent COVID-19.

The J gene is TRBJ2-5, the V gene TRBV2; 9 bases match TRBD1. The junction had 6 bases not matched to a gene; V was cut back by 3 bases and J by 4 bases. The germline V gene has CDR1 SNHLY and CDR2 FYNNEI. This CDR3 spans 15 amino acids. The CDR3 region is CASSEGGQGAETQYF. Here the CDR3 DNA reads TGTGCCAGCAGTGAGGGGGGACAGGGAGCAGAGACCCAGTACTTC.

The chain couples TRBV5-6 to TRBJ2-7, with D maybe TRBD1 (6 bases). The CDR3 consists of 13 residues. V lost 0 bases and J lost 4, with 8 bases in between. Germline CDR1 SGHDT, CDR2 YYEEEE. DNA for the CDR3: TGTGCCAGCAGCTTGGCTCAGGGGTACGAGCAGTACTTC. This codes for CASSLAQGYEQYF.

This chain joins TRBV9 and TRBJ2-2; 13 bases are shared with TRBD2. The CDR3 is 21 amino acids. Germline loops: CDR1 SGDLS, CDR2 YYNGEE. Trimming took 2 bases from V and 1 from J; bases not matched to a gene: 14. The CDR3 loop reads CASSVRSGTSGAPGNTGELFF. The CDR3 DNA follows: TGTGCCAGCAGCGTCCGTAGTGGGACTAGCGGGGCCCCCGGGAACACCGGGGAGCTGTTTTTT.

The genes are TRBV6-5 and TRBJ1-1; 9 positions agree with TRBD1. Losses at the gene ends were 7 bases for V and 9 bases for J; bases not matched to a gene: 6. This CDR3 has 12 residues. Per the germline V gene, CDR1 is MNHEY and CDR2 is SVGAGI. This CDR3 reads CASTGDRVKAFF. CDR3 DNA sequence: TGTGCCAGCACCGGGGACAGGGTCAAAGCTTTCTTT.

This chain links TRBV27 with TRBJ2-7; 8 nucleotides align to TRBD1. The V segment lost 6 bases and the J segment 9 bases; nucleotides outside the gene matches: 10. Germline CDR1 MNHEY, CDR2 SMNVEV (reference sequence). The CDR3 spans 13 residues. The CDR3 DNA is TGTGCCAGCAGCGAGGACAGGGTTCGGGGGCAGTACTTC. The encoded protein is CASSEDRVRGQYF.

The rearrangement uses TRBV4-1 and TRBJ1-3; 8 positions match TRBD1. The CDR3 extends over 16 amino acids. The ends lost 4 bases at V and 1 base at J; junction bases unmatched: 6. Germline CDR1 is MGHRA and CDR2 is YSYEKL. The DNA for the CDR3 is TGCGCCAGCAGCCCTGACAGGGGATGGTCTGGAAACACCATATATTTT. Translating it yields CASSPDRGWSGNTIYF.

To note about this clone: This specimen includes other DNA sequences encoding the same CDR3. The rearrangement uses TRBV6-5 and TRBJ1-3; TRBD1 aligns across 9 bases. V trimming: 0 bases; J trimming: 3 bases; junction bases outside the gene matches: 3. Per the germline V gene, CDR1 is MNHEY and CDR2 is SVGAGI. CDR3 length equals 16 residues. As DNA, the CDR3 is TGTGCCAGCAGTTACTCCGGACAGGGGAGTGGAAACACCATATATTTT. Residues: CASSYSGQGSGNTIYF.

The genes are TRBV30 and TRBJ1-6; D remains ambiguous. CDR3 length: 15 residues. V was shortened by 2 bases and J by 7 bases, with 15 bases between the two germline ends. In germline, CDR1 is GTSNPN, CDR2 SVGIG (reference sequence). This chain's CDR3 is CAWSPAGRYNSPLHF. DNA for the CDR3: TGTGCCTGGAGTCCCGCGGGCCGCTACAATTCACCCCTCCACTTT.